The rows below give T cell receptor beta chains drawn from one sample of a study of T cells after yellow fever vaccination. TCRdb passed the 5' RACE reads through MiXCR, listing each CDR3 protein once. The top ten clones hold about 16% of a sample with about 630,000 distinct CDR3 sequences, 9% to 15% of them seen once. The sample in question was PBMCs, obtained on the day of the yellow fever booster vaccination. The receptors here all came from a man in his thirties or forties who received the YFV17D yellow fever vaccine. CDR3s include the opening cysteine and the closing phenylalanine or tryptophan. Each record gives: clone size, D gene, J gene, V gene, CDR3 protein, CDR3 DNA. The D gene is left open where the match is weak. Expanded clones get a size class; other rows say once, few or many, or leave the size out.

many,-,TRBJ2-7,TRBV29-1,CSVETGGGEQYF,TGCAGCGTTGAAACCGGGGGAGGCGAGCAGTACTTC
few,TRBD2,TRBJ2-7,TRBV12-5,CASGPGQGLAGDYEQYF,TGTGCTAGTGGTCCGGGACAGGGACTAGCGGGGGATTACGAGCAGTACTTC
few,-,TRBJ1-4,TRBV21-1,CASSKGRQTNEKLFF,TGTGCCAGCAGCAAAGGCAGACAGACCAATGAAAAACTGTTTTTT
few,-,TRBJ1-1,TRBV11-2,CASSLVMFKNTEAFF,TGTGCCAGCAGCTTAGTGATGTTTAAGAACACTGAAGCTTTCTTT
-,-,TRBJ2-2,TRBV12-3/TRBV12-4,CASSKDTGELFF,TGTGCCAGCAGCAAAGACACCGGGGAGCTGTTTTTT
few,TRBD1,TRBJ2-7,TRBV20-1,CSARGSHRGSLEQYF,TGCAGTGCTAGAGGGTCACACAGGGGGTCCCTCGAGCAGTACTTC
-,TRBD2,TRBJ2-2,TRBV12-5,CASGFIAGGLTGELFF,TGTGCTAGTGGTTTTATAGCGGGAGGACTTACCGGGGAGCTGTTTTTT
-,-,TRBJ2-4,TRBV12-3/TRBV12-4,CASSFMVTVQYF,TGTGCCAGCAGTTTCATGGTAACAGTCCAGTACTTC
few,TRBD1,TRBJ1-1,TRBV7-8,CASSSGTGMRGTEAFF,TGTGCCAGCAGCTCAGGGACAGGAATGAGAGGTACTGAAGCTTTCTTT
many,-,TRBJ1-1,TRBV3-1,CASSHSGPTEAFF,TGTGCCAGCAGCCACTCAGGGCCCACTGAAGCTTTCTTT
-,-,TRBJ1-1,TRBV7-2,CASSFNQRGTEAFF,TGTGCCAGCAGCTTTAACCAGCGGGGCACTGAAGCTTTCTTT
-,TRBD2,TRBJ2-7,TRBV18,CASSPRLAGGTYEQYF,TGTGCCAGCTCACCACGGCTAGCGGGAGGAACCTACGAGCAGTACTTC
-,-,TRBJ1-5,TRBV28,CASHSWGMNQPQHF,TGTGCCAGCCACTCGTGGGGTATGAATCAGCCCCAGCATTTT
few,-,TRBJ2-1,TRBV5-4,CASSHSAALSSYNEQFF,TGTGCCAGCAGCCATTCAGCAGCCCTGAGCTCCTACAATGAGCAGTTCTTC
many,TRBD2,TRBJ2-7,TRBV10-3,CAISGGTSGSLEQYF,TGTGCCATCAGTGGGGGGACTAGCGGGAGTCTCGAGCAGTACTTC
-,-,TRBJ1-1,TRBV7-8,CASRQSGGRNTEAFF,TGTGCCAGCAGGCAGAGCGGCGGGAGGAACACTGAAGCTTTCTTT
-,TRBD2,TRBJ2-5,TRBV9,CASSLGALAGIFETQYF,TGTGCCAGCAGCCTGGGAGCATTAGCGGGAATTTTTGAGACCCAGTACTTC
-,TRBD2,TRBJ2-1,TRBV20-1,CSARPGLAGGGGQFF,TGCAGTGCTAGACCTGGACTAGCGGGAGGCGGGGGGCAGTTCTTC
-,TRBD2,TRBJ2-1,TRBV20-1,CSARGLAGGEEGYNEQFF,TGCAGTGCTAGAGGGCTAGCGGGAGGGGAAGAAGGGTACAATGAGCAGTTCTTC
-,TRBD2,TRBJ2-3,TRBV5-1,CASSLARWEGRTDTQYF,TGCGCCAGCAGCTTGGCCCGGTGGGAGGGCCGCACAGATACGCAGTATTTT
few,TRBD1,TRBJ1-1,TRBV7-2,CASSRVDRGNTEAFF,TGTGCCAGCAGCCGCGTCGACAGGGGGAACACTGAAGCTTTCTTT
few,TRBD2,TRBJ2-1,TRBV20-1,CSAREGTSGRFLSYNEQFF,TGCAGTGCTAGAGAAGGGACTAGCGGGCGATTCCTCTCCTACAATGAGCAGTTCTTC
few,TRBD2,TRBJ2-5,TRBV20-1,CSARLAGLETQYF,TGCAGTGCCAGACTAGCGGGACTGGAGACCCAGTACTTC
few,-,TRBJ2-3,TRBV11-2,CASSSRPGPDTQYF,TGTGCCAGCAGCTCCCGACCGGGACCAGATACGCAGTATTTT
many,TRBD2,TRBJ2-3,TRBV6-1,CASFSGSSGDTQYF,TGTGCCAGCTTTAGCGGGAGTAGTGGAGATACGCAGTATTTT
few,-,TRBJ1-5,TRBV6-2/TRBV6-3,CASNGQANGLPQHF,TGTGCCAGCAATGGTCAGGCCAATGGTTTGCCCCAGCATTTT